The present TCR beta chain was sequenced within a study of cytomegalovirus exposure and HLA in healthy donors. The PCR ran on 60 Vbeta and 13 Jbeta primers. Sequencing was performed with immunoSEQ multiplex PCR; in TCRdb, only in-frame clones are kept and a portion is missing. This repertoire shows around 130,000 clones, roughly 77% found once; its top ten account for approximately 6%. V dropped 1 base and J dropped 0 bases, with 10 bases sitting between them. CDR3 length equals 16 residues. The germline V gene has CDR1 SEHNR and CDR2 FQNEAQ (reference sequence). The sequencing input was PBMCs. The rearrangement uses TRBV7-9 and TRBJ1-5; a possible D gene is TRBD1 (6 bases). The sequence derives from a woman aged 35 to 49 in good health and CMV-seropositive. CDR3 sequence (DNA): TGTGCCAGCAGCTTAGGGACAGAGTATAGCAATCAGCCCCAGCATTTT. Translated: CASSLGTEYSNQPQHF.